The present TCR beta chain was sequenced within a study of control samples from healthy donors and cancer patients. Measured with immunoSEQ multiplex PCR; TCRdb has only the in-frame clones, and not every one. The data hold about 50,000 clones, with roughly 92% observed a single time. This TCR was sampled from a man aged 25-45 years with colorectal cancer. The sequencing sample was made of PBMCs.

CDR3 region: CASSLHRGTTDTQYF. In DNA, the CDR3 is TGCGCCAGCAGCTTACACAGGGGGACTACAGATACGCAGTATTTT. The J gene is TRBJ2-3, the V gene TRBV5-1; TRBD1 matches 8 bases. Losses at the gene ends were 2 bases for V and 3 bases for J; bases not matched to a gene: 5. This CDR3 spans 15 amino acids. Germline CDR1 and CDR2: SGHRS and YFSETQ.